Listed below are T cell receptor beta chains from one sample, sequenced in a study of identical twins. TCRdb reanalysed the 5' RACE reads using MiXCR and keeps one entry per CDR3 protein. The table includes around 300,000 distinct CDR3 sequences, roughly 8.6% detected once. Separately, the same data were catalogued under a study of yellow fever vaccine responses in identical twins.

Sample: memory (CD45RO+) T cells sorted from blood. The receptors here all came from a woman between 18 and 29 years old in good health. Each CDR3 is given with its conserved first and last residue. The D gene is left open where the match is weak. Where a row states a size, it is once, few, many or the class of an expanded clone; other rows omit it.

cdr3_nt cdr3_aa j_call d_call v_call clone_size
TGTGCCAGTAGTATCCCTACCAATGTCTATGGCTACACCTTC CASSIPTNVYGYTF TRBJ1-2 NA TRBV19 few
TGCGCCAGCAGCGGGGGGACAGGGTTGAATGAGCAGTTCTTC CASSGGTGLNEQFF TRBJ2-1 TRBD1 TRBV5-1 few
TGTGCCAGCAGCCGAGTTAACAGACAAGAGACCCAGTACTTC CASSRVNRQETQYF TRBJ2-5 NA TRBV3-1 few
TGTGCCAGCAGCTCGAGGACCGGGCGGCTCGATGAGCAGTTCTTC CASSSRTGRLDEQFF TRBJ2-1 NA TRBV7-9 few
TGCAGTGCCCTCGGACGGAAAGAGACCCAGTACTTC CSALGRKETQYF TRBJ2-5 NA TRBV20-1 many
TGTGCCACCAGCATACCCTGGGGGGGCCATGAGCAGTTCTTC CATSIPWGGHEQFF TRBJ2-1 NA TRBV15 few
TGTGCCAGCAGCCACCATGCTTCCCGGGGGGAGACCCAGTACTTC CASSHHASRGETQYF TRBJ2-5 NA TRBV3-1 few
TGCGCCAGCCGACCGGGACAGGGGTCCTACAATGAGCAGTTCTTC CASRPGQGSYNEQFF TRBJ2-1 TRBD1 TRBV5-1 many
TGTGCCAGCAGCACACCGGGAGCAACTAATGAAAAACTGTTTTTT CASSTPGATNEKLFF TRBJ1-4 NA TRBV5-6 NA
TGTGCCAGTAGTATAGACCCCGGGGCGGTCTACAATGAGCAGTTCTTC CASSIDPGAVYNEQFF TRBJ2-1 NA TRBV19 NA
TGTGCCAGCAGCGAAACCGGGACACCCACGGGGGAGACCCAGTACTTC CASSETGTPTGETQYF TRBJ2-5 NA TRBV7-2 NA
TGTGCCAGCAGCCCCAACTGGCGGGGGAACCAAGAGACCCAGTACTTC CASSPNWRGNQETQYF TRBJ2-5 TRBD2 TRBV7-8 NA
TGCAGCGGAGAGCGGGGGAGGGAGACCCAGTACTTC CSGERGRETQYF TRBJ2-5 TRBD2 TRBV20-1 few
TGCAGTGCTAGAACAGGAAGGGATGGCTACACCTTC CSARTGRDGYTF TRBJ1-2 NA TRBV20-1 many
TGTGCCAGCAGGAACGGAGGGGAGGATACGCAGTATTTT CASRNGGEDTQYF TRBJ2-3 NA TRBV27 few
TGTGCCAGCAGTTACCACGGGACTAGCGGCACAGATACGCAGTATTTT CASSYHGTSGTDTQYF TRBJ2-3 TRBD2 TRBV6-5 few
TGTGCCAGCAGTGATGTGGCGGGACAGAAGTACGAGCAGTACTTC CASSDVAGQKYEQYF TRBJ2-7 NA TRBV2 few